Here is one T cell receptor beta chain with its context. Clones were sequenced by immunoSEQ multiplex PCR, and TCRdb holds only the in-frame ones, with some missing. The data hold approximately 94,000 clones, with roughly nine tenths observed a single time. Germline-derived CDR1 and CDR2 are SGDLS and YYNGEE. This CDR3 comprises 15 residues. V was clipped by 0 bases and J by 0 bases, with 10 bases between them. This sample was taken from a study of T cell responses to AZD1222 COVID-19 vaccine. The source of this sequence is an adult in good health. The starting material was peripheral blood, obtained on day 0 of AZD1222 vaccination. The V gene is TRBV9, the J gene TRBJ2-7; no clear D. CDR3 nucleotide sequence: TGTGCCAGCAGCGTAGATGACTTACCCTCCTACGAGCAGTACTTC. This encodes CASSVDDLPSYEQYF. Based on the CDR3 plus reference TRBV9 and TRBJ2-7, the full variable domain is DSGVTQTPKHLITATGQRVTLRCSPRSGDLSVYWYQQSLDQGLQFLIQYYNGEERAKGNILERFSAQQFPDLHSELNLSSLELGDSALYFCASSVDDLPSYEQYFGPGTRLTVT.